This TCR beta chain originates from a study of T cells after yellow fever vaccination. For the study at large: SMART-Seq v4 Ultra Low Input served to prepare low-cell-number fractions. Study-level results: The booster saw the reappearance of most primary-vaccination clones (roughly 96% CD4, about 88% CD8). The secondary response was weaker, and its peak arrived faster, on day 5 versus 15.

CDR3 length: 15 residues. V was shortened by 4 bases and J by 2 bases, with 14 bases between the two germline ends. Looked up from germline, CDR1 is LNHDA and CDR2 is SQIVND (reference sequence). Template-switching 5'RACE yielded the TCR cDNA; a universal primer site and UMIs were added in the process. TCRdb used MiXCR to reprocess the 5' RACE reads, holding one entry per CDR3 protein. The sample has around 350,000 distinct CDR3 sequences; over 5% are singletons. This clonotype showed up just a few times. The antigen is unknown. Here the sequenced sample was PBMCs, taken 5 days after the yellow fever booster vaccination. The TCR comes from a man between 25 and 39 years old who received the YFV17D yellow fever vaccine. The chain is built from TRBV19 and TRBJ1-1; D perhaps matches TRBD1 (5 bases). Here the CDR3 DNA reads TGTGCCAGTAGTACTCAGGGACCTAAAAACACTGAAGCTTTCTTT. Its translation: CASSTQGPKNTEAFF.